These 29 T cell receptor beta chains were sequenced from one sample in a study of spatial heterogeneity in lung cancer. The time point here: blood at routine non-recurrence follow-up after resection. TCRdb itself ran the 5' RACE reads through MiXCR, one entry per CDR3 protein. The data contain around 44,000 distinct CDR3 sequences, 10% to 13% of them singletons. The material sequenced was PBMCs, taken at follow-up. These receptors originate from a female donor with early-stage non-small cell lung cancer.

Ten or more counts support this clonotype. V is TRBV9 and J is TRBJ1-2, with D perhaps TRBD1 (6 bases). Trimming pared 0 bases from V and 8 bases from J, leaving 14 bases between. Germline CDR1 SGDLS, CDR2 YYNGEE. CDR3 size: 14 residues. CDR3 region: CASSVDPAGTGYTF. The CDR3 coding sequence is TGTGCCAGCAGCGTAGACCCCGCCGGGACAGGCTACACCTTC.

In its sample, this clonotype was seen many times. The chain is built from TRBV30 and TRBJ2-1, with D possibly matching TRBD2 (6 bases). Germline V gene data show CDR1 as GTSNPN and CDR2 as SVGIG (reference sequence). This CDR3 spans 13 amino acids. V was shortened by 3 bases and J by 9 bases, with 15 bases between the two germline ends. For the CDR3, the DNA is TGTGCCTGGAGGGTAACCGCGGGGAGTGAGCAGTTCTTC. Its protein is CAWRVTAGSEQFF.

The sample holds a few counts of this clonotype. The chain has TRBV7-2 and TRBJ1-4, with 7 bases matching TRBD1. V lost 6 bases to trimming and J lost 8 bases; unmatched junction nucleotides: 9. Germline V gene lookup returns CDR1 SGHTA and CDR2 FQGNSA. CDR3 length: 14 amino acids. CDR3 amino acids: CASRYRQGSEKLFF. CDR3 in DNA: TGTGCCAGCAGGTATAGACAGGGAAGCGAAAAACTGTTTTTT.

For the CDR3, the DNA is TGTGCCAGCAGTCGAACCCTAGCGGGGTATGAGACCCAGTACTTC. It encodes CASSRTLAGYETQYF. The chain combines TRBV25-1 with TRBJ2-5; the match to TRBD2 covers 9 bases. The CDR3 runs 15 residues. Trimming removed 5 bases from V and 5 bases from J; junction bases left unmatched: 9. Per the germline V gene, CDR1 is MGHDK and CDR2 is SYGVNS.

This clonotype was observed a handful of times. The V gene is TRBV7-8, the J gene TRBJ2-1, with D unresolved. V lost 3 bases and J lost 5, with 8 bases in between. The germline gives CDR1 SGHVS, CDR2 FQNEAQ. The CDR3 totals 13 residues. The CDR3 region has the DNA TGTGCCAGCAGCTTGGGCAGTAACAATGAGCAGTTCTTC. Amino acid sequence: CASSLGSNNEQFF. The full variable domain, with the rest looked up from reference TRBV7-8 and TRBJ2-1, is GAGVSQSPRYKVAKRGQDVALRCDPISGHVSLFWYQQALGQGPEFLTYFQNEAQLDKSGLPSDRFFAERPEGSVSTLKIQRTQQEDSAVYLCASSLGSNNEQFFGPGTRLTVL.

This clonotype was counted ten times or more. V is TRBV7-2 and J is TRBJ1-5, with D maybe TRBD1 (5 bases). CDR3 length: 16 amino acids. V was trimmed by 2 bases and J by 1 base, leaving 12 bases between them. Germline V gene data show CDR1 as SGHTA and CDR2 as FQGNSA. CDR3 protein: CASSLLGVQSNQPQHF. The CDR3 coding sequence is TGTGCCAGCAGCTTATTGGGGGTTCAAAGCAATCAGCCCCAGCATTTT.

The sample holds many counts of this clonotype. The J gene is TRBJ2-3, the V gene TRBV20-1; no firm D call. CDR1 is DFQATT and CDR2 is SNEGSKA in the germline V gene (reference sequence). This CDR3 has 12 amino acids. Trimming removed 7 bases at V and 1 base at J, with 9 bases between. The CDR3 is CSVLRRTDTQYF. The CDR3 DNA follows: TGCAGTGTCCTGCGGCGCACAGATACGCAGTATTTT.

This clonotype came up a few times. J is TRBJ2-1 and V is TRBV28; TRBD2 agrees at 8 bases. This CDR3 has 13 residues. Trimming cost V 8 bases and J 3 bases; bases outside gene matches: 3. Germline values: CDR1 MDHEN, CDR2 SYDVKM. CDR3 residues: CASREGHYNEQFF. CDR3 DNA: TGTGCCAGCCGGGAGGGACACTACAATGAGCAGTTCTTC.

The chain employs TRBV30 and TRBJ1-4; D unresolved. This CDR3 is 13 amino acids long. The V gene's germline CDR1 is GTSNPN and CDR2 SVGIG (reference sequence). V was clipped by 5 bases and J by 5 bases, with 12 bases between them. The CDR3 reads CAWERPENEKLFF. The CDR3 coding sequence is TGTGCCTGGGAGAGACCCGAGAATGAAAAACTGTTTTTT. The whole variable domain, filled in from reference TRBV30 and TRBJ1-4, reads SQTIHQWPATLVQPVGSPLSLECTVEGTSNPNLYWYRQAAGRGLQLLFYSVGIGQISSEVPQNLSASRPQDRQFILSSKKLLLSDSGFYLCAWERPENEKLFFGSGTQLSVL.

This rearrangement joins TRBV15 to TRBJ2-7; possibly TRBD2 for D (6 bases). The V end was cut by 5 bases, the J end by 5 bases, with 19 bases between. Germline CDR1 is LNHNV and CDR2 is YYDKDF (reference sequence). This CDR3 spans 15 amino acids. DNA of the CDR3: TGTGCCACCAGCCGGGGACTCTCCCTCGCCCACGAGCAGTACTTC. It encodes CATSRGLSLAHEQYF.

This clonotype was recorded once. The chain uses TRBV7-2 and TRBJ1-1, with unresolved D. This CDR3 has 16 residues. V lost 5 bases and J 5 bases, leaving 21 bases between the germline ends. The germline V gene encodes CDR1 SGHTA and CDR2 FQGNSA. For the CDR3, the DNA is TGTGCCAGCAGCCAACCCGGGTCACCCTCTGGGACTGAAGCTTTCTTT. This encodes CASSQPGSPSGTEAFF.

This clonotype was seen many times. The J gene is TRBJ2-7, the V gene TRBV9, with no clear D. Germline V lookup: CDR1 SGDLS, CDR2 YYNGEE. The length of the CDR3 is 14 residues. Trimming removed 0 bases from V and 2 bases from J, with 9 bases in between. In DNA, the CDR3 is TGTGCCAGCAGCGTAGTAGCTACGACCTACGAGCAGTACTTC. Translated: CASSVVATTYEQYF.

V usage is TRBV5-4 and J usage is TRBJ2-1; tentatively, D is TRBD1 (5 bases). Trimming left V 7 bases short and J 5 bases short, with 19 bases between. Germline CDR1 SGHNT, CDR2 YYREEE (reference sequence). The CDR3 totals 15 residues. The DNA for the CDR3 is TGTGCCAGCGGTAAAGTTGGGGCAAGTGACAATGAGCAGTTCTTC. Translation gives CASGKVGASDNEQFF.

The chain uses TRBV7-9 and TRBJ2-5; TRBD2 agrees at 12 bases. J gave up 5 bases and V 5 bases, and 12 bases lay outside the gene matches. The CDR3 contains 17 residues. CDR1 and CDR2 (germline): SEHNR, FQNEAQ (reference sequence). The CDR3 spells CASSPGLAGPYTETQYF. CDR3 nucleotides: TGTGCCAGCAGCCCGGGACTAGCGGGCCCTTACACGGAGACCCAGTACTTC.

V gene TRBV25-1 combines with J gene TRBJ2-5; TRBD2 agrees at 15 bases. Unmatched junction bases numbered 7, after V lost 3 bases and J lost 5 bases. Germline CDR1 reads MGHDK; CDR2 reads SYGVNS. The CDR3 consists of 17 residues. This CDR3 reads CASSDGLAGGPRETQYF. For the CDR3, the DNA is TGTGCCAGCAGTGACGGACTAGCGGGAGGGCCCCGGGAGACCCAGTACTTC. Variable domain in full (rest from reference TRBV25-1 and TRBJ2-5): EADIYQTPRYLVIGTGKKITLECSQTMGHDKMYWYQQDPGMELHLIHYSYGVNSTEKGDLSSESTVSRIRTEHFPLTLESARPSHTSQYLCASSDGLAGGPRETQYFGPGTRLLVL.

This clonotype showed up just a few times. This chain joins TRBV4-2 and TRBJ1-1; D remains unclear. The CDR3 runs to 15 residues. The V end was cut by 0 bases, the J end by 6 bases, with 14 bases between. From germline, CDR1 is LGHNA and CDR2 YNFKEQ. The CDR3 DNA sequence: TGTGCCAGCAGCCAAGATAATGGGTTATGGGCTGAAGCTTTCTTT. This sequence encodes CASSQDNGLWAEAFF.

At least ten counts were recorded for this clonotype. This chain connects TRBV4-2 to TRBJ2-2; 9 bases are shared with TRBD1. The CDR3 runs to 17 residues. The V gene's germline CDR1 is LGHNA and CDR2 YNFKEQ. The V gene end was trimmed by 6 bases and the J gene end by 3 bases; junction bases not matched to a gene: 11. The CDR3 loop reads CASSTGGDMTDTGELFF. The CDR3 region has the DNA TGTGCCAGCAGTACAGGGGGCGACATGACGGACACCGGGGAGCTGTTTTTT.

This chain connects TRBV28 to TRBJ1-1; D is ambiguous. CDR1 is MDHEN and CDR2 is SYDVKM in the germline V gene. This CDR3 has 15 residues. V was shortened by 1 base and J by 5 bases, with 14 bases between the two germline ends. This CDR3 reads CASSLSLGSGTEAFF. In DNA form, the CDR3 reads TGTGCCAGCAGTTTATCCTTGGGGAGTGGGACTGAAGCTTTCTTT.

The chain combines TRBV5-1 with TRBJ1-6; 7 bases line up with TRBD1. The germline gives CDR1 SGHRS, CDR2 YFSETQ. CDR3 length: 16 residues. The V segment lost 4 bases and the J segment 13 bases; nucleotides outside the gene matches: 17. The CDR3 coding sequence is TGCGCCAGCAGCCTCCTGGGGACAGATATAATTCACCCCCTCCACTTT. This codes for CASSLLGTDIIHPLHF.

A few counts support this clonotype. This chain joins TRBV9 and TRBJ2-3; 7 bases are a match to TRBD2. The CDR3 covers 16 residues. The V segment lost 1 base and the J segment 4 bases; nucleotides outside the gene matches: 9. Germline V CDR1 and CDR2: SGDLS, YYNGEE. CDR3 sequence reads: CASSVSGGGSADTQYF. CDR3 nucleotides: TGTGCCAGCAGCGTATCGGGGGGTGGAAGTGCAGATACGCAGTATTTT. The variable domain in full, with the rest retrieved from reference TRBV9 and TRBJ2-3, is DSGVTQTPKHLITATGQRVTLRCSPRSGDLSVYWYQQSLDQGLQFLIQYYNGEERAKGNILERFSAQQFPDLHSELNLSSLELGDSALYFCASSVSGGGSADTQYFGPGTRLTVL.

This clonotype was seen at least ten times. V usage is TRBV2 and J usage is TRBJ2-5; 7 nucleotides line up with TRBD2. V was clipped by 7 bases and J by 2 bases; unmatched bases: 4. In germline, CDR1 is SNHLY, CDR2 FYNNEI. The CDR3 has 13 amino acids. The DNA of the CDR3 is TGTGCCAGCACAGGACTAGATCAAGAGACCCAGTACTTC. It translates to CASTGLDQETQYF.

This clonotype was observed at least ten times. The genes are TRBV4-1 and TRBJ2-3; either TRBD1 or TRBD2 may supply D (5 bases each). Germline values: CDR1 MGHRA, CDR2 YSYEKL. The CDR3 has 16 amino acids. Trimming removed 0 bases from V and 7 bases from J, with 17 bases in between. CDR3 nucleotide sequence: TGCGCCAGCAGCCAAGAATTCCCGGGACGCCTCAATACGCAGTATTTT. As protein: CASSQEFPGRLNTQYF.

This clonotype occurred many times. The chain combines TRBV11-2 with TRBJ2-5; 10 bases match TRBD2. The CDR3 is 15 residues long. The germline CDR1 and CDR2 sequences are SGHAT and FQNNGV. V trimming: 6 bases; J trimming: 6 bases; junction bases outside the gene matches: 10. The CDR3 loop is CASSTLAGVGKTQYF. Written as DNA, the CDR3 is TGTGCCAGCAGTACCCTAGCGGGGGTCGGTAAGACCCAGTACTTC.

This clonotype was counted many times. The chain recombines TRBV6-4 with TRBJ2-2, with D perhaps TRBD2 (6 bases). The CDR3 sequence is 15 residues long. From germline, CDR1 is MRHNA and CDR2 SNTAGT. Trimming left V 7 bases short and J 3 bases short, with 15 bases between. DNA for the CDR3: TGTGCCAGCACTCAGGGACCGGGGGACACCGGGGAGCTGTTTTTT. Encoded protein: CASTQGPGDTGELFF.

The rearrangement uses TRBV5-1 and TRBJ2-3, with 13 bases identical to TRBD2. Trimming at V came to 0 bases and at J to 3 bases, leaving 4 bases not matched to a gene. CDR1 and CDR2 from the germline V gene are SGHRS and YFSETQ. The CDR3 sequence is 17 residues long. The CDR3 region has the DNA TGCGCCAGCAGCTTGGTTCCGGGACTAGCGGGGACAGATACGCAGTATTTT. Its protein product is CASSLVPGLAGTDTQYF.

This clonotype was found many times. The chain couples TRBV7-9 to TRBJ1-1; maybe TRBD1 (6 bases). The CDR3 runs to 14 residues. Trimming removed 1 base from V and 0 bases from J, with 6 bases in between. Germline V gene sequence: CDR1 SEHNR, CDR2 FQNEAQ (reference sequence). In nucleotides, the CDR3 is TGTGCCAGCAGCTTAGGACAGGTGAACACTGAAGCTTTCTTT. Translated, it gives CASSLGQVNTEAFF.

The chain recombines TRBV28 with TRBJ1-4; TRBD1 is a possible D gene (6 bases). The CDR3 extends over 15 amino acids. V was trimmed by 5 bases and J by 11 bases, leaving 21 bases between them. The germline gives CDR1 MDHEN, CDR2 SYDVKM. The CDR3 loop reads CASSERQWGLGKLFF. The DNA of the CDR3 is TGTGCCAGCAGTGAACGACAGTGGGGGCTTGGTAAACTGTTTTTT.

The genes are TRBV28 and TRBJ2-3; 7 bases are shared with TRBD2. J gave up 3 bases and V 3 bases, and 3 bases lay outside the gene matches. Germline-derived CDR1 and CDR2 are MDHEN and SYDVKM. The CDR3 runs 14 residues. The DNA for the CDR3 is TGTGCCAGCAGTTTCGGGGGGAGAACAGATACGCAGTATTTT. Translation: CASSFGGRTDTQYF. The whole variable domain, remainder taken from reference TRBV28 and TRBJ2-3, is DVKVTQSSRYLVKRTGEKVFLECVQDMDHENMFWYRQDPGLGLRLIYFSYDVKMKEKGDIPEGYSVSREKKERFSLILESASTNQTSMYLCASSFGGRTDTQYFGPGTRLTVL.

At least ten counts were recorded for this clonotype. This chain connects TRBV28 to TRBJ1-5, with D unclear. The CDR3 has 13 residues. Germline assignment: CDR1 MDHEN and CDR2 SYDVKM. V dropped 1 base and J dropped 6 bases, with 7 bases sitting between them. CDR3 in DNA: TGTGCCAGCAGTTTATTAGGAGGTCAGCCCCAGCATTTT. Its translation is CASSLLGGQPQHF.